Below are 19 T cell receptor beta chains sequenced from a single sample in a study of cytomegalovirus exposure and HLA in healthy donors. The PCR contained 60 Vbeta and 13 Jbeta primers. Profiling relied on immunoSEQ multiplex PCR, and the TCRdb table lists in-frame clones only, not all of them. In the table there are roughly 200,000 clones, approximately 79% of which are singletons. Sample: PBMCs. The receptor source for this set is a woman under 40 in good health and CMV-seropositive.

This clone was picked up a small number of times. The J gene is TRBJ2-1, the V gene TRBV7-2, with 8 bases that match TRBD2. The CDR3 has 16 amino acids. CDR1 SGHTA and CDR2 FQGNSA come from the germline V gene. With 5 bases clipped from V and 1 base from J, the junction kept 7 bases outside the gene matches. The CDR3 spells CASSRIGTRSYNEQFF. In nucleotides, the CDR3 is TGTGCCAGCAGCCGAATCGGGACTAGATCCTACAATGAGCAGTTCTTC.

A few counts support this clone. The V and J genes are TRBV4-1 and TRBJ2-7; 8 bases are a match to TRBD2. Looked up from germline, CDR1 is MGHRA and CDR2 is YSYEKL. The CDR3 consists of 17 residues. Trimming removed 2 bases from V and 2 bases from J; junction bases left unmatched: 11. The CDR3 protein is CASSQLTSGRFPYEQYF. CDR3 nucleotide sequence: TGCGCCAGCAGCCAATTAACAAGCGGGAGATTCCCCTACGAGCAGTACTTC.

The genes are TRBV5-1 and TRBJ1-1; TRBD1 agrees at 7 bases. The length of the CDR3 is 14 residues. V gave up 1 base and J gave up 1 base; unmatched junction bases: 1. The germline gives CDR1 SGHRS, CDR2 YFSETQ. Written as DNA, the CDR3 is TGCGCCAGCAGCTTGTCAGGGGGGAACACTGAAGCTTTCTTT. Residues: CASSLSGGNTEAFF.

This clone has just a few counts. This sample also contains other DNA sequences that code for the same CDR3. J is TRBJ2-7 and V is TRBV20-1, with D possibly matching TRBD2 (5 bases). Looked up from germline, CDR1 is DFQATT and CDR2 is SNEGSKA (reference sequence). V lost 3 bases and J 4 bases, leaving 7 bases between the germline ends. The CDR3 totals 11 residues. The CDR3 DNA follows: TGCAGTGCTAGTTGGGAGTACGAGCAGTACTTC. As protein: CSASWEYEQYF.

The rearrangement joins TRBV11-2 to TRBJ2-5, with D perhaps TRBD1 (8 bases). This CDR3 spans 12 amino acids. The germline gives CDR1 SGHAT, CDR2 FQNNGV. Trimming cost V 7 bases and J 4 bases, with 10 bases left between them. In nucleotides, the CDR3 is TGTGCCAGCAACAGGGGGGGAGAGACCCAGTACTTC. Translating gives CASNRGGETQYF. The full variable domain, its missing parts supplied by reference TRBV11-2 and TRBJ2-5, is EAGVAQSPRYKIIEKRQSVAFWCNPISGHATLYWYQQILGQGPKLLIQFQNNGVVDDSQLPKDRFSAERLKGVDSTLKIQPAKLEDSAVYLCASNRGGETQYFGPGTRLLVL.

CDR3 bases: TGCAGTGTCGGTGTTAACACTGAAGCTTTCTTT. Translated, it gives CSVGVNTEAFF. The V and J genes are TRBV20-1 and TRBJ1-1; D is ambiguous. V dropped 7 bases and J dropped 2 bases, with 8 bases sitting between them. Per the germline V gene, CDR1 is DFQATT and CDR2 is SNEGSKA (reference sequence). This CDR3 contains 11 residues.

The chain carries TRBV5-6 and TRBJ1-5; 9 bases match TRBD1. CDR1 and CDR2 (germline): SGHDT, YYEEEE. Losses at the gene ends were 4 bases for V and 5 bases for J; bases not matched to a gene: 4. This CDR3 has 14 residues. The CDR3 spells CASSETGGDQPQHF. The CDR3 DNA follows: TGTGCCAGCAGCGAAACAGGGGGCGATCAGCCCCAGCATTTT.

This chain uses TRBV6-6 with TRBJ2-5; maybe TRBD1 (5 bases). Trimming left V 8 bases short and J 2 bases short, with 12 bases between. This CDR3 has 13 residues. Germline loops: CDR1 MNHNY, CDR2 SVGAGI (reference sequence). This chain's CDR3 is CASALGQQETQYF. In DNA, the CDR3 is TGTGCCAGCGCCCTGGGGCAGCAAGAGACCCAGTACTTC.

This chain joins TRBV4-3 and TRBJ1-5; D is ambiguous. Trimming took off 2 bases at V and 0 bases at J, with 2 bases between the two ends. The V gene's germline CDR1 is LGHNA and CDR2 YSLEER. There are 13 residues in the CDR3. The CDR3 DNA follows: TGCGCCAGCAGCCAATATAGCAATCAGCCCCAGCATTTT. Translated, it gives CASSQYSNQPQHF.

The CDR3 region has the DNA TGTGCCAGTAGATCCTTAGATCGCGACGACCGGGACAGGGGCCACTACGAGCAGTACTTC. Translated: CASRSLDRDDRDRGHYEQYF. This rearrangement joins TRBV19 to TRBJ2-7; 10 positions agree with TRBD1. J was trimmed by 3 bases and V by 6 bases; bases with no gene match: 23. Germline V gives CDR1 LNHDA, CDR2 SQIVND (reference sequence). This CDR3 is built from 20 residues.

This clone has more than one count but fewer than ten. V is TRBV21-1 and J is TRBJ1-2; the table's D call of TRBD1 was not tested on the DNA. TRBV21-1 is an annotated pseudogene. The CDR3 length is 13 residues. Written as DNA, the CDR3 is TGTGCCAGCAGCAGGGGGGACAGCAGTGGCTACACCTTC. Its translation: CASSRGDSSGYTF.

This clone was seen more than once but under ten times. This rearrangement joins TRBV4-3 to TRBJ2-1; weak D call: TRBD2 (5 bases). Germline CDR1 LGHNA, CDR2 YSLEER. The CDR3 runs to 17 residues. Trimming removed 0 bases at V and 2 bases at J, with 14 bases between. The CDR3 DNA reads TGCGCCAGCAGCCAAGAGAGAAGAGGGTATACCTACAATGAGCAGTTCTTC. It specifies CASSQERRGYTYNEQFF.

This clone is labeled as large (0.1 to 1%). The CDR3 bases are TGTGCCAGCAGCTTAGCGAGTCAGAGGACTAAGCGGACCCAGTACTTC. Its translation: CASSLASQRTKRTQYF. The rearrangement joins TRBV11-1 to TRBJ2-5; a possible D gene is TRBD2 (6 bases). Trimming cost V 0 bases and J 7 bases, with 18 bases left between them. The CDR3 sequence is 16 residues long. In germline, CDR1 is SGHAT, CDR2 FQDESV (reference sequence).

This rearrangement joins TRBV5-4 to TRBJ2-7; 12 bases fit TRBD2. The CDR3 has 18 residues. The V gene's germline CDR1 is SGHNT and CDR2 YYREEE (reference sequence). The trim removed 3 bases at V and 1 base at J, leaving 11 bases unmatched. CDR3 coding DNA: TGTGCCAGCAGCTCCCGGCGGACTAGCGGGATTTTTTCCTACGAGCAGTACTTC. Translation: CASSSRRTSGIFSYEQYF.

The CDR3 region is CASSQDWRPGVTQYF. The CDR3 DNA sequence: TGCGCCAGCAGCCAAGACTGGCGACCGGGGGTTACGCAGTATTTT. This chain uses TRBV4-3 with TRBJ2-3; tentatively, D is TRBD2 (6 bases). CDR3 length equals 15 residues. V lost 0 bases and J 8 bases, leaving 15 bases between the germline ends. The germline gives CDR1 LGHNA, CDR2 YSLEER.

Of note for this clone: Other DNA sequences of this sample code for an identical CDR3. The chain carries TRBV4-1 and TRBJ1-4; 9 bases match TRBD1. V lost 4 bases, J lost 4 bases, and 1 base stayed unmatched. The CDR3 sequence is 14 residues long. Germline values: CDR1 MGHRA, CDR2 YSYEKL. The CDR3 DNA reads TGCGCCAGCAGCCGGACAGGGGTTAATGAAAAACTGTTTTTT. This sequence encodes CASSRTGVNEKLFF.

V usage is TRBV27 and J usage is TRBJ1-6; tentative D call: TRBD1 (6 bases). Trimming left V 4 bases short and J 7 bases short, with 8 bases between. Per germline, CDR1 MNHEY and CDR2 SMNVEV (reference sequence). The CDR3 contains 13 residues. As DNA, the CDR3 is TGTGCCAGCAGTTGGACAGTCAATTCACCCCTCCACTTT. This encodes CASSWTVNSPLHF.

The chain has TRBV9 and TRBJ1-1; maybe TRBD1 (5 bases). Germline CDR1 reads SGDLS; CDR2 reads YYNGEE. The CDR3 length is 12 residues. V lost 4 bases to trimming and J lost 11 bases, with 15 bases between them. CDR3 sequence: CASSPGTWEAFF. CDR3 in DNA: TGTGCCAGCAGCCCCGGGACTTGGGAGGCTTTCTTT.

The chain has TRBV2 and TRBJ1-6; no firm D call. With 7 bases removed from V and 9 bases from J, the gap between germline ends came to 16 bases. Germline CDR1 and CDR2: SNHLY and FYNNEI. The CDR3 is 14 residues long. Here the CDR3 reads CASNVRSGSSPLHF. In DNA form, the CDR3 reads TGTGCCAGCAACGTCAGATCCGGGAGTTCACCCCTCCACTTT.